A single sample gave rise to the 27 T cell receptor beta chains below, sequenced in a study of technical replicates of blood from a few donors. Data came from immunoSEQ multiplex PCR; TCRdb stores just in-frame clones and leaves some out. The sample has tens of thousands of clones, roughly 90% seen once; the top ten hold 0.39%. Sequenced: T cells isolated from PBMCs. These receptors were taken from a human donor in good health.

This clone was recorded only once. The V and J genes are TRBV4-1 and TRBJ2-7; D unclear. Germline V gene sequence: CDR1 MGHRA, CDR2 YSYEKL. Deletions cut 4 bases from V and 4 bases from J, with 14 bases between. This CDR3 spans 14 amino acids. The CDR3 loop is CASSLLYPSYEQYF. The CDR3 DNA follows: TGCGCCAGCAGCCTCCTCTACCCCTCATACGAGCAGTACTTC.

This rearrangement joins TRBV27 to TRBJ1-1; D is unclear. Germline V gives CDR1 MNHEY, CDR2 SMNVEV (reference sequence). V lost 4 bases to trimming and J lost 7 bases, with 16 bases between them. The CDR3 extends over 14 amino acids. The CDR3 bases are TGTGCCAGCAGTTGGCGGAGTTTGGCCAATGAAGCTTTCTTT. Protein: CASSWRSLANEAFF.

The V call is TRBV5-1, the J call TRBJ2-3; tentatively, D is TRBD2 (6 bases). CDR3 size: 15 residues. The germline CDR1 and CDR2 sequences are SGHRS and YFSETQ. The V end was cut by 4 bases, the J end by 3 bases, with 15 bases between. The CDR3, as DNA: TGCGCCAGCAGCCAGGAGGGCCTATGGACAGATACGCAGTATTTT. It is translated as CASSQEGLWTDTQYF.

The genes are TRBV7-9 and TRBJ1-2; 7 bases align to TRBD1. The CDR3 is 16 residues long. V shed 2 bases, J shed 0 bases, and the junction held 6 bases outside the gene matches. Germline V gene lookup returns CDR1 SEHNR and CDR2 FQNEAQ (reference sequence). The CDR3 DNA follows: TGTGCCAGCAGCTTAACCACAGGGGTAGCTAACTATGGCTACACCTTC. Translating gives CASSLTTGVANYGYTF.

The rearrangement links TRBV20-1 to TRBJ1-3; D gene uncertain. Germline V gives CDR1 DFQATT, CDR2 SNEGSKA (reference sequence). This CDR3 has 11 amino acids. Trimming pared 3 bases from V and 4 bases from J, leaving 4 bases between. This CDR3 is CSASQGNTIYF. The CDR3 DNA reads as TGCAGTGCTAGCCAGGGAAACACCATATATTTT.

The chain is built from TRBV2 and TRBJ2-1; TRBD1 is a possible D gene (5 bases). Trimming took 8 bases from V and 3 from J, leaving 11 bases between them. CDR1 SNHLY and CDR2 FYNNEI come from the germline V gene. This CDR3 contains 13 residues. CDR3 in DNA: TGTGCCAGCTTGGGGCATTTCTACAATGAGCAGTTCTTC. Amino acid sequence: CASLGHFYNEQFF.

The chain carries TRBV28 and TRBJ1-2; D possibly corresponds to TRBD1 (5 bases). The CDR3 length is 12 residues. The V end was cut by 6 bases, the J end by 10 bases, with 15 bases between. Germline CDR1 and CDR2: MDHEN and SYDVKM. CDR3 sequence: CASSEVQGYYTF. CDR3 coding DNA: TGTGCCAGCAGCGAAGTCCAGGGATACTACACCTTC.

This clone was found a few times. The chain is built from TRBV7-2 and TRBJ1-2; tentative D call: TRBD1 (6 bases). Trimming took off 2 bases at V and 7 bases at J, with 14 bases between the two ends. The CDR3 sequence is 14 residues long. The V gene's germline CDR1 is SGHTA and CDR2 FQGNSA. CDR3 sequence reads: CASSLPTGLSGYTF. The CDR3, as DNA: TGTGCCAGCAGCTTACCTACAGGGTTGAGTGGCTACACCTTC.

The chain links TRBV30 to TRBJ1-2; 9 bases fit TRBD1. The ends lost 3 bases at V and 7 bases at J; junction bases unmatched: 0. The CDR3 has 11 residues. From germline, CDR1 is GTSNPN and CDR2 SVGIG (reference sequence). CDR3 residues: CAWRDRGGYTF. CDR3 sequence (DNA): TGTGCCTGGAGGGACAGGGGTGGCTACACCTTC.

A single count supports this clone. The V and J genes are TRBV2 and TRBJ1-5; perhaps TRBD1 as D (6 bases). Trimming took off 6 bases at V and 3 bases at J, with 15 bases between the two ends. Germline V gene lookup returns CDR1 SNHLY and CDR2 FYNNEI. This CDR3 region has 15 residues. CDR3 coding DNA: TGTGCCAGCAGCACGGGACAAGGAGCCAATCAGCCCCAGCATTTT. Amino acid sequence: CASSTGQGANQPQHF. Supplemented by reference TRBV2 and TRBJ1-5, the full variable domain reads EPEVTQTPSHQVTQMGQEVILRCVPISNHLYFYWYRQILGQKVEFLVSFYNNEISEKSEIFDDQFSVERPDGSNFTLKIRSTKLEDSAMYFCASSTGQGANQPQHFGDGTRLSIL.

The chain couples TRBV6-6 to TRBJ1-5; D unresolved. The CDR3 runs to 14 residues. The germline V and J ends were trimmed by 6 bases and 2 bases, with 11 bases remaining between them. The germline V gene encodes CDR1 MNHNY and CDR2 SVGAGI (reference sequence). The DNA of the CDR3 is TGTGCCAGCAGCCCGGCAGCGGGCAATCAGCCCCAGCATTTT. Translation: CASSPAAGNQPQHF.

This clone was seen more than once but under ten times. Here the CDR3 reads CACNQRGRSGYTF. The CDR3, as DNA: TGTGCCTGTAACCAGAGGGGGCGATCTGGCTACACCTTC. The chain has TRBV30 and TRBJ1-2; 7 nucleotides line up with TRBD1. The CDR3 loop spans 13 amino acids. The V segment lost 6 bases and the J segment 7 bases; nucleotides outside the gene matches: 11. Germline values: CDR1 GTSNPN, CDR2 SVGIG (reference sequence).

The chain is built from TRBV30 and TRBJ2-7; tentatively, D is TRBD1 (7 bases). Germline V gene lookup returns CDR1 GTSNPN and CDR2 SVGIG (reference sequence). V was trimmed by 2 bases and J by 7 bases, leaving 18 bases between them. This CDR3 is 14 amino acids long. The chain's CDR3 is CAWSYDRDFREQYF. The DNA for the CDR3 is TGTGCCTGGAGTTACGACAGGGACTTTAGGGAGCAGTACTTC.

This rearrangement joins TRBV20-1 to TRBJ1-2, with 9 bases aligning to TRBD1. Trimming at V came to 5 bases and at J to 7 bases, leaving 2 bases not matched to a gene. The CDR3 runs to 11 residues. Germline values: CDR1 DFQATT, CDR2 SNEGSKA (reference sequence). The CDR3: CSASDRGGYTF. As DNA, the CDR3 is TGCAGTGCTTCGGACAGGGGTGGCTACACCTTC.

The chain is built from TRBV19 and TRBJ1-4; 8 bases align to TRBD1. After removal of 2 bases from V and 8 bases from J, the junction contained 7 bases not matched to a gene. CDR1 and CDR2 (germline): LNHDA, SQIVND (reference sequence). The CDR3 is 15 amino acids. The CDR3 region is CASSIRQGAREKLFF. CDR3 bases: TGTGCCAGTAGTATAAGGCAGGGGGCCAGGGAAAAACTGTTTTTT. Full variable domain (remainder filled in from reference TRBV19 and TRBJ1-4): DGGITQSPKYLFRKEGQNVTLSCEQNLNHDAMYWYRQDPGQGLRLIYYSQIVNDFQKGDIAEGYSVSREKKESFPLTVTSAQKNPTAFYLCASSIRQGAREKLFFGSGTQLSVL.

The chain uses TRBV5-1 and TRBJ2-7; possible D gene TRBD2, 6 bases. CDR3 size: 13 residues. The V end lost 0 bases, the J end lost 5 bases, and 9 bases lay between the germline ends. Germline-derived CDR1 and CDR2 are SGHRS and YFSETQ. Here the CDR3 DNA reads TGCGCCAGCAGCTTGGGGGGGGTCCACGAGCAGTACTTC. It translates to CASSLGGVHEQYF.

The chain combines TRBV29-1 with TRBJ2-1; 12 bases fit TRBD2. This CDR3 comprises 14 residues. The ends lost 8 bases at V and 3 bases at J; junction bases unmatched: 5. Germline CDR1 is SQVTM and CDR2 is ANQGSEA. Written as DNA, the CDR3 is TGCAGCTTATGGACTAGCGGGAACTACAATGAGCAGTTCTTC. Translating it yields CSLWTSGNYNEQFF.

The chain carries TRBV6-5 and TRBJ2-5; the match to TRBD1 covers 8 bases. Germline CDR1 reads MNHEY; CDR2 reads SVGAGI. This CDR3 comprises 15 residues. V trimming: 5 bases; J trimming: 6 bases; junction bases outside the gene matches: 11. The CDR3 DNA sequence: TGTGCCAGCAGTAGACAGGGGTTTCGGTCTAAGACCCAGTACTTC. Translated: CASSRQGFRSKTQYF.

The rearrangement joins TRBV9 to TRBJ2-7; a possible D gene is TRBD2 (5 bases). CDR3 length: 15 residues. V was pared by 0 bases and J by 2 bases, with 12 bases between. The germline V gene has CDR1 SGDLS and CDR2 YYNGEE. The DNA for the CDR3 is TGTGCCAGCAGCGTAGGCGTTAGCGCGACCTACGAGCAGTACTTC. Amino acid sequence: CASSVGVSATYEQYF.

This clone was picked up a small number of times. V and J are TRBV5-4 and TRBJ1-1, with D possibly being TRBD1 (5 bases). CDR3 size: 12 residues. The V end lost 4 bases, the J end lost 6 bases, and 10 bases lay between the germline ends. Per germline, CDR1 SGHNT and CDR2 YYREEE (reference sequence). The CDR3, as DNA: TGTGCCAGCAGCCAGGGTATCGCTGAAGCTTTCTTT. Translated: CASSQGIAEAFF.

Notes on this clone: This CDR3 is also generated by other DNA sequences in the sample. The chain employs TRBV5-1 and TRBJ2-7, with D possibly TRBD1 on 6 matching bases. The CDR3 consists of 14 residues. The germline CDR1 and CDR2 sequences are SGHRS and YFSETQ. V was cut by 0 bases and J by 2 bases, with 9 bases left in between. CDR3 sequence (DNA): TGCGCCAGCAGCTTGGACAGGGTTGCCTACGAGCAGTACTTC. This sequence encodes CASSLDRVAYEQYF.

The gene calls are TRBV5-4 and TRBJ2-3, with 10 bases that match TRBD2. Germline-derived CDR1 and CDR2 are SGHNT and YYREEE (reference sequence). The CDR3 sequence is 15 residues long. V lost 4 bases, J lost 5 bases, and 7 bases stayed unmatched. The CDR3 loop is CASSQDQREGDTQYF. In DNA form, the CDR3 reads TGTGCCAGCAGCCAAGATCAGCGGGAGGGAGATACGCAGTATTTT.

This chain connects TRBV6-5 to TRBJ2-7, with 7 bases fitting TRBD2. This CDR3 is built from 14 residues. Unmatched junction bases numbered 4, after V lost 3 bases and J lost 2 bases. Per the germline V gene, CDR1 is MNHEY and CDR2 is SVGAGI. CDR3 nucleotide sequence: TGTGCCAGCAGTTATGGAGCGGGAACCTACGAGCAGTACTTC. This codes for CASSYGAGTYEQYF.

V usage is TRBV11-2 and J usage is TRBJ2-7; 9 nucleotides line up with TRBD1. The junction had 4 bases not matched to a gene; V was cut back by 5 bases and J by 5 bases. Germline CDR1 and CDR2: SGHAT and FQNNGV. The CDR3 spans 13 residues. The CDR3 loop is CASSRDRDHEQYF. Here the CDR3 DNA reads TGTGCCAGCAGCCGGGACAGGGATCACGAGCAGTACTTC.

The rearrangement joins TRBV6-1 to TRBJ1-4; 10 positions agree with TRBD1. This CDR3 is 14 amino acids long. Germline CDR1 and CDR2: MNHNS and SASEGT. V lost 5 bases to trimming and J lost 7 bases; unmatched junction nucleotides: 4. In nucleotides, the CDR3 is TGTGCCAGCAGTTGGACAGGGGGGAGTGAAAAACTGTTTTTT. Its protein product is CASSWTGGSEKLFF.

Only one count was recorded for this clone. The V and J genes are TRBV7-9 and TRBJ2-7; D gene unclear. The CDR3 spans 17 residues. Germline V lookup: CDR1 SEHNR, CDR2 FQNEAQ (reference sequence). The V end was cut by 1 base, the J end by 1 base, with 17 bases between. The CDR3 reads CASSLDSIYLPSYEQYF. The CDR3 bases are TGTGCCAGCAGCTTAGACAGCATCTACCTCCCTTCCTACGAGCAGTACTTC.

J is TRBJ2-1 and V is TRBV27; no clear D. With 6 bases removed from V and 4 bases from J, the gap between germline ends came to 10 bases. CDR3 length equals 13 residues. Germline CDR1 MNHEY, CDR2 SMNVEV (reference sequence). The CDR3, as DNA: TGTGCCAGCAGCGCGACATTTTACAATGAGCAGTTCTTC. Amino acids: CASSATFYNEQFF.